This TCR beta chain was identified during a study of cytomegalovirus exposure and HLA in healthy donors. Findings and limits, study-wide: The study reported that TCR beta sequences accurately predicted HLA-A and HLA-B alleles in most subjects. Excluded were some V segments that proved indistinguishable, including TRBV6-2 and TRBV6-3.

Use of 60 Vbeta and 13 Jbeta primers characterized the PCR. The table came from immunoSEQ multiplex PCR; TCRdb's copy has only in-frame clones and leaves some out. The data contain 100,000 to 150,000 clones, around four fifths of them singletons. A note on this clone: Its antigen remains unknown.

Looked up from germline, CDR1 is SGHVS and CDR2 is FQNEAQ. CDR3 length: 13 residues. The ends lost 6 bases at V and 9 bases at J; junction bases unmatched: 8. The TCR sequence derives from a woman aged 35 to 49 in good health and CMV-seropositive. V is TRBV7-8 and J is TRBJ2-1, with 7 bases lining up with TRBD2. Specimen: PBMCs. CDR3 protein: CASSHGGLSEQFF. CDR3 nucleotides: TGTGCCAGCAGTCATGGGGGACTAAGTGAGCAGTTCTTC.